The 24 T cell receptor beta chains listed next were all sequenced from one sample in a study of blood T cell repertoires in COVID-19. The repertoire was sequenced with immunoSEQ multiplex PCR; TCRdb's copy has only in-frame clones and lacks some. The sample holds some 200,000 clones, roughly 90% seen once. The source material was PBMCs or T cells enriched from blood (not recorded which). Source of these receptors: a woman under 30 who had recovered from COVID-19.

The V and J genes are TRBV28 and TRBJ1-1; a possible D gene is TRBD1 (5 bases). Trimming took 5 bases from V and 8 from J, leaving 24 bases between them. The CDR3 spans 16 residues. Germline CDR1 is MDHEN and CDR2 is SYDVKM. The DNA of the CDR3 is TGTGCCAGCAGTCCCTCCTTACAGGTTGTAGAGTGGGAAGCTTTCTTT. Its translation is CASSPSLQVVEWEAFF.

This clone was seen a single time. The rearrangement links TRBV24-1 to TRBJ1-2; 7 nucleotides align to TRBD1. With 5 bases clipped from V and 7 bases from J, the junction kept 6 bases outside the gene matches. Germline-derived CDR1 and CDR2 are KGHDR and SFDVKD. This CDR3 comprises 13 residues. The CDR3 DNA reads TGTGCCACCAGTGGACAGGGCGGGTTTGGCTACACCTTC. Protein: CATSGQGGFGYTF.

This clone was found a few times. CDR3 bases: TGTGCCACCAGCAGAGATCCGCGGCTTAACTATGGCTACACCTTC. Amino acid sequence: CATSRDPRLNYGYTF. The rearrangement joins TRBV15 to TRBJ1-2, with D unresolved. This CDR3 is built from 15 residues. CDR1 LNHNV and CDR2 YYDKDF come from the germline V gene (reference sequence). Trimming removed 0 bases from V and 1 base from J, with 9 bases in between. Filled out from reference TRBV15 and TRBJ1-2, the complete variable domain reads DAMVIQNPRYQVTQFGKPVTLSCSQTLNHNVMYWYQQKSSQAPKLLFHYYDKDFNNEADTPDNFQSRRPNTSFCFLDIRSPGLGDTAMYLCATSRDPRLNYGYTFGSGTRLTVV.

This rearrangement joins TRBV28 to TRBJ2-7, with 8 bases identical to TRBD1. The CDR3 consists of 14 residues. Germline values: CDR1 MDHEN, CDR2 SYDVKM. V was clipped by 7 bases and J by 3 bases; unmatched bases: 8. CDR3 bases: TGTGCCAGCACTTCTATAGGACAGGGCTACGAGCAGTACTTC. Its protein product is CASTSIGQGYEQYF.

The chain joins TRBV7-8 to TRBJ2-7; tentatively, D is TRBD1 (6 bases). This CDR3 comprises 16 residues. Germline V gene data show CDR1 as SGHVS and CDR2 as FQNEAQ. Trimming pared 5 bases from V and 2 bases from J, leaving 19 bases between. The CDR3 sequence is CASSLRKTGATYEQYF. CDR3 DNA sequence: TGTGCCAGCAGCCTAAGAAAGACAGGAGCCACCTACGAGCAGTACTTC.

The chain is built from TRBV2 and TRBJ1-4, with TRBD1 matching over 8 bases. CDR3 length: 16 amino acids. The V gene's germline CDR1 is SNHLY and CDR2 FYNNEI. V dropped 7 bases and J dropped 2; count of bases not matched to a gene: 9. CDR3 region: CASMRQGFLTNEKLFF. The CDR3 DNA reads TGTGCCAGCATGAGACAGGGGTTTTTGACTAATGAAAAACTGTTTTTT.

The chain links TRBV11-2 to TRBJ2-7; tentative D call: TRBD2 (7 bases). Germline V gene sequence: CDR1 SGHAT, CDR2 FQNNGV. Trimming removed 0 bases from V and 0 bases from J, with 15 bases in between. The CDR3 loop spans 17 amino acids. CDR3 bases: TGTGCCAGCAGCTTAGATCTTGCGGGGGCCCTCTCCTACGAGCAGTACTTC. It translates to CASSLDLAGALSYEQYF.

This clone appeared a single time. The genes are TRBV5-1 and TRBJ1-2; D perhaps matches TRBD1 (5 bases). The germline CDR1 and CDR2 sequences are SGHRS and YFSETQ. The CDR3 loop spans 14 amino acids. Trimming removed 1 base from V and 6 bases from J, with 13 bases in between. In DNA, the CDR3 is TGCGCCAGCAGCTTGTTGTTAGGGGATGATGGCTACACCTTC. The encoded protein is CASSLLLGDDGYTF.

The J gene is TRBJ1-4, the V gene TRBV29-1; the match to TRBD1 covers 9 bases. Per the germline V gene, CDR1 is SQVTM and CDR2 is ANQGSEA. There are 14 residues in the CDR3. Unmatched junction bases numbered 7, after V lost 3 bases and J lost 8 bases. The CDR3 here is CSVDPRTGGEKLFF. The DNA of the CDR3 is TGCAGCGTTGATCCACGAACAGGGGGCGAAAAACTGTTTTTT.

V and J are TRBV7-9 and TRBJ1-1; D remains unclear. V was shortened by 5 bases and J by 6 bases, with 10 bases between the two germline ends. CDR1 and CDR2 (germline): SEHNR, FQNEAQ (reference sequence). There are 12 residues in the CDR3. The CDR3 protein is CASSPDGAEAFF. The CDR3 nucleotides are TGTGCCAGCAGCCCGGACGGGGCTGAAGCTTTCTTT.

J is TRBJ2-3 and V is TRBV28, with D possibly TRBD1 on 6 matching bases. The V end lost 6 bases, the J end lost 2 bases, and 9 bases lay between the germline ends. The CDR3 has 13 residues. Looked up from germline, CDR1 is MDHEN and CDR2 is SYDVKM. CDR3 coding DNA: TGTGCCAGCAGCACAGGGTCCACAGATACGCAGTATTTT. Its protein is CASSTGSTDTQYF.

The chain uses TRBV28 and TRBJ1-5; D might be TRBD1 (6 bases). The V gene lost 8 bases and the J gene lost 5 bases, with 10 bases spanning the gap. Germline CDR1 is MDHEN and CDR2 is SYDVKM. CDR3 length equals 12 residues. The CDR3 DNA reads TGTGCCAGCGGAACAGGGTATCAGCCCCAGCATTTT. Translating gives CASGTGYQPQHF.

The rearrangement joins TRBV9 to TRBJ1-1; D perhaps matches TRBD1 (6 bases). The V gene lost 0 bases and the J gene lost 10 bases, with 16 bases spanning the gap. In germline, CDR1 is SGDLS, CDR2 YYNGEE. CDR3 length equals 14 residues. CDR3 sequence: CASSVEAVRQVAFF. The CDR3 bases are TGTGCCAGCAGCGTAGAGGCGGTCAGACAGGTAGCTTTCTTT.

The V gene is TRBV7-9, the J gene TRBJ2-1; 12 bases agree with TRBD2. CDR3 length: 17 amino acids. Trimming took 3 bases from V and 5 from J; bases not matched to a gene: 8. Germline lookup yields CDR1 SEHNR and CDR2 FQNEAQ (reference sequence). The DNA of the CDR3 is TGTGCCAGCAGCTTGCGATCTAGCGGGGGGGCCGACAATGAGCAGTTCTTC. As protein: CASSLRSSGGADNEQFF. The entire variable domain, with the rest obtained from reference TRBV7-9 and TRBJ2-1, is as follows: DTGVSQNPRHKITKRGQNVTFRCDPISEHNRLYWYRQTLGQGPEFLTYFQNEAQLEKSRLLSDRFSAERPKGSFSTLEIQRTEQGDSAMYLCASSLRSSGGADNEQFFGPGTRLTVL.

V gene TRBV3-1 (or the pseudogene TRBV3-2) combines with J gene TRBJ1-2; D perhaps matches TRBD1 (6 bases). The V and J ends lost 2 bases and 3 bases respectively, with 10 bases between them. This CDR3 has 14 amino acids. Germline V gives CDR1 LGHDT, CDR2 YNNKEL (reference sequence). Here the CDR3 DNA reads TGTGCCAGCAGCCAAAACAGGGAAGACTATGGCTACACCTTC. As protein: CASSQNREDYGYTF.

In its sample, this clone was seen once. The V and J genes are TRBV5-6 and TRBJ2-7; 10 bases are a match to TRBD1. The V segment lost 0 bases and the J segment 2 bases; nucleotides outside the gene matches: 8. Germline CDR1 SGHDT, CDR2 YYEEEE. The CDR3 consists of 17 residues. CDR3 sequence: CASSLEGTGDETYEQYF. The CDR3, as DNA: TGTGCCAGCAGCTTGGAAGGGACAGGGGACGAAACCTACGAGCAGTACTTC.

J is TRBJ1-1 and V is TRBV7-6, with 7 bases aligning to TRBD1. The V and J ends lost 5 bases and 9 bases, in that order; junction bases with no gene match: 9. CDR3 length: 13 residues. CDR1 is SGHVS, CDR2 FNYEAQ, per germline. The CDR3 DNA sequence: TGTGCCAGCAGCATCAACAGGGGAGCGCAAGCTTTCTTT. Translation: CASSINRGAQAFF.

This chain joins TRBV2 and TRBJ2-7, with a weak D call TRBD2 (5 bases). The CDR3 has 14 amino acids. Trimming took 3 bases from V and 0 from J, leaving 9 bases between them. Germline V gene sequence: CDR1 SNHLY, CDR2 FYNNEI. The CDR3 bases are TGTGCCAGCAGTGAGTGGGAGACCTCCTACGAGCAGTACTTC. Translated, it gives CASSEWETSYEQYF.

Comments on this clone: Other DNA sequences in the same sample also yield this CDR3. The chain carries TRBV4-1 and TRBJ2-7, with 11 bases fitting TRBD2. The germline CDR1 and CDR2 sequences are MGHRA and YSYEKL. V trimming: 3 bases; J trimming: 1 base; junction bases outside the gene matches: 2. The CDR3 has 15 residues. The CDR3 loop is CASSQASGGSYEQYF. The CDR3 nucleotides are TGCGCCAGCAGCCAGGCTAGCGGGGGGTCCTACGAGCAGTACTTC.

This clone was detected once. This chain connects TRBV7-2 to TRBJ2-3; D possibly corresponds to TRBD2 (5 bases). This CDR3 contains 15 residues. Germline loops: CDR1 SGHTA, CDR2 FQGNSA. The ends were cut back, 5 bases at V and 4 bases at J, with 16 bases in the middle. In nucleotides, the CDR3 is TGTGCCAGCAGCCGGATCGGGGTTACGTCAGATACGCAGTATTTT. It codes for CASSRIGVTSDTQYF.

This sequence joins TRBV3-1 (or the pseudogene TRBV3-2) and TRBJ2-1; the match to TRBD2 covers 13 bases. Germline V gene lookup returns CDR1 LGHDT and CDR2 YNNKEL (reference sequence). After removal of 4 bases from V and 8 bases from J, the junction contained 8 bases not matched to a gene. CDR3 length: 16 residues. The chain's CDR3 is CASSPRLAGGFDEQFF. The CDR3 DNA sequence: TGTGCCAGCAGCCCCCGACTAGCGGGGGGATTCGATGAGCAGTTCTTC.

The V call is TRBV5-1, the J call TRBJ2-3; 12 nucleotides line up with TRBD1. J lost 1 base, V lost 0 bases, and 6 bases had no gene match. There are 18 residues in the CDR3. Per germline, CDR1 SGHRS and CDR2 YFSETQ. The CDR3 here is CASSLGRDRGLRTDTQYF. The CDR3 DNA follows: TGCGCCAGCAGCTTGGGCCGGGACAGGGGGCTGCGCACAGATACGCAGTATTTT.

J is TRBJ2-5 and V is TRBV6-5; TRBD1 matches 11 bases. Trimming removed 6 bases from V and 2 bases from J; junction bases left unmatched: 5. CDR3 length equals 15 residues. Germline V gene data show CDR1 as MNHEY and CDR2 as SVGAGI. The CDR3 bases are TGTGCCAGCAGCCTCGGGACAGGGGGGCAAGAGACCCAGTACTTC. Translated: CASSLGTGGQETQYF.

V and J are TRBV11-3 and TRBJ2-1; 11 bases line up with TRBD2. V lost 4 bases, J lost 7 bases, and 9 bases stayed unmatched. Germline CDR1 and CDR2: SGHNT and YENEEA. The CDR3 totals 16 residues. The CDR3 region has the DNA TGTGCCAGCAGCTCCCACGGGACTAGCGGTGGGAATGAGCAGTTCTTC. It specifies CASSSHGTSGGNEQFF.